This T cell receptor (beta chain) was captured in a study of blood T cell repertoires in COVID-19. Only in-frame clones appear in the TCRdb table, and some are missing; sequencing was by immunoSEQ multiplex PCR. The table lists fewer than 500,000 clones, 75% to 90% of them singletons. The V and J ends lost 6 bases and 2 bases, in that order; junction bases with no gene match: 4. CDR1 and CDR2 from the germline V gene are ENHRY and SYGVKD. This CDR3 has 14 residues. The chain links TRBV10-3 to TRBJ2-3, with 8 bases lining up with TRBD2. This TCR came from a young man who had recovered from COVID-19. The sequenced sample consisted of PBMCs or T cells enriched from blood (not recorded which). The CDR3 DNA reads TGTGCCATCAGCTATAGCGGGAACACAGATACGCAGTATTTT. It is translated as CAISYSGNTDTQYF.